One sample yielded the 32 T cell receptor beta chains listed below, sequenced in a study of shared T cell receptors in the human thymus. Using immunoSEQ multiplex PCR, the repertoire was profiled, and TCRdb retains in-frame clones only, with some absent. The table shows over 350,000 clones, with around 93% occurring only once. Sequencing was carried out using thymocytes. These receptors originate from a human donor.

This clone has a single count. The V and J genes are TRBV9 and TRBJ2-1; 8 bases are a match to TRBD2. The V gene's germline CDR1 is SGDLS and CDR2 YYNGEE. Losses at the gene ends were 0 bases for V and 6 bases for J; bases not matched to a gene: 14. The CDR3 has 18 residues. CDR3 nucleotide sequence: TGTGCCAGCAGCGTAGCGGGAGGGCCTCAATTTACAATCAATGAGCAGTTCTTC. Amino acids: CASSVAGGPQFTINEQFF.

This clone was seen a single time. The chain combines TRBV6-1 with TRBJ2-1; a weak D match, TRBD2 (6 bases). The V gene's germline CDR1 is MNHNS and CDR2 SASEGT. Trimming shortened V by 3 bases and J by 2 bases, and 14 bases separated the two germline ends. CDR3 length: 16 amino acids. The CDR3 region is CASSDGGRRTYNEQFF. The DNA of the CDR3 is TGTGCCAGCAGTGACGGGGGTAGGAGGACCTACAATGAGCAGTTCTTC.

The genes are TRBV7-9 and TRBJ1-1; the D gene is possibly TRBD1 (6 bases). V was shortened by 5 bases and J by 1 base, with 20 bases between the two germline ends. This CDR3 comprises 17 residues. Germline V gene lookup returns CDR1 SEHNR and CDR2 FQNEAQ (reference sequence). CDR3 DNA: TGTGCCAGCAGCCAGCAGGTTTCCGGGACACAGAACACTGAAGCTTTCTTT. Its translation is CASSQQVSGTQNTEAFF.

The rearrangement uses TRBV27 and TRBJ2-7; TRBD1 agrees at 10 bases. V was pared by 5 bases and J by 1 base, with 5 bases of the junction left unmatched. This CDR3 region has 15 residues. Germline CDR1 MNHEY, CDR2 SMNVEV (reference sequence). CDR3 loop: CASSRPGQGSYEQYF. DNA of the CDR3: TGTGCCAGCAGTCGACCGGGACAGGGGTCCTACGAGCAGTACTTC.

The chain carries TRBV14 and TRBJ2-1, with TRBD1 as a possible D gene (5 bases). Trimming took 1 base from V and 4 from J, leaving 14 bases between them. The CDR3 length is 16 residues. Germline V gives CDR1 SGHDN, CDR2 FVKESK. DNA of the CDR3: TGTGCCAGCAGCCAAGTGGATAGGGGAAAGTACAATGAGCAGTTCTTC. Protein sequence: CASSQVDRGKYNEQFF.

This chain uses TRBV5-1 with TRBJ2-1; maybe TRBD1 (6 bases). Germline-derived CDR1 and CDR2 are SGHRS and YFSETQ. The CDR3 covers 13 residues. V was trimmed by 2 bases and J by 4 bases, leaving 7 bases between them. CDR3 region: CASSFDRYNEQFF. DNA for the CDR3: TGCGCCAGCAGCTTTGACAGGTACAATGAGCAGTTCTTC. The full variable domain, its missing parts supplied by reference TRBV5-1 and TRBJ2-1, is KAGVTQTPRYLIKTRGQQVTLSCSPISGHRSVSWYQQTPGQGLQFLFEYFSETQRNKGNFPGRFSGRQFSNSRSEMNVSTLELGDSALYLCASSFDRYNEQFFGPGTRLTVL.

V usage is TRBV7-3 and J usage is TRBJ2-7, with 13 bases lining up with TRBD2. The trim removed 1 base at V and 3 bases at J, leaving 9 bases unmatched. This CDR3 region has 18 residues. Germline CDR1 is SGHTA and CDR2 is FQGTGA. CDR3 protein: CASSLKRTSGSRSYEQYF. The CDR3 DNA reads as TGTGCCAGCAGCTTAAAACGGACTAGCGGGAGTCGGAGCTACGAGCAGTACTTC. The full variable domain, its missing parts supplied by reference TRBV7-3 and TRBJ2-7, is GAGVSQTPSNKVTEKGKYVELRCDPISGHTALYWYRQSLGQGPEFLIYFQGTGAADDSGLPNDRFFAVRPEGSVSTLKIQRTERGDSAVYLCASSLKRTSGSRSYEQYFGPGTRLTVT.

This sequence joins TRBV7-9 and TRBJ1-1; 7 bases line up with TRBD1. The CDR3 sequence is 17 residues long. Germline CDR1 and CDR2: SEHNR and FQNEAQ (reference sequence). V was pared by 1 base and J by 6 bases, with 14 bases of the junction left unmatched. Here the CDR3 DNA reads TGTGCCAGCAGCTTAGTGGGACAGCCAATTGGGGCGGCTGAAGCTTTCTTT. Protein product: CASSLVGQPIGAAEAFF. The full variable domain, in which reference TRBV7-9 and TRBJ1-1 provide the parts outside the CDR3, is DTGVSQNPRHKITKRGQNVTFRCDPISEHNRLYWYRQTLGQGPEFLTYFQNEAQLEKSRLLSDRFSAERPKGSFSTLEIQRTEQGDSAMYLCASSLVGQPIGAAEAFFGQGTRLTVV.

The chain couples TRBV19 to TRBJ2-2, with D unresolved. Trimming left V 1 base short and J 4 bases short, with 13 bases between. CDR1 LNHDA and CDR2 SQIVND come from the germline V gene (reference sequence). The length of the CDR3 is 16 residues. CDR3 sequence reads: CASSIGTARRTGELFF. CDR3 coding DNA: TGTGCCAGTAGTATAGGAACAGCCCGGCGCACCGGGGAGCTGTTTTTT.

This chain uses TRBV5-6 with TRBJ1-5; D gene uncertain. This CDR3 contains 14 residues. With 2 bases removed from V and 4 bases from J, the gap between germline ends came to 10 bases. Germline CDR1 SGHDT, CDR2 YYEEEE. CDR3 protein: CASSFRQVNQPQHF. The CDR3, as DNA: TGTGCCAGCAGCTTCAGGCAGGTAAATCAGCCCCAGCATTTT. Full variable domain (outside the CDR3, taken from reference TRBV5-6 and TRBJ1-5): DAGVTQSPTHLIKTRGQQVTLRCSPKSGHDTVSWYQQALGQGPQFIFQYYEEEERQRGNFPDRFSGHQFPNYSSELNVNALLLGDSALYLCASSFRQVNQPQHFGDGTRLSIL.

The chain employs TRBV4-2 and TRBJ1-1; 10 positions match TRBD1. Germline V gives CDR1 LGHNA, CDR2 YNFKEQ. The J segment lost 5 bases and the V segment lost 3 bases, leaving 3 bases of the junction unmatched. This CDR3 comprises 14 residues. The chain's CDR3 is CASSQTGGLTEAFF. Here the CDR3 DNA reads TGTGCCAGCAGCCAGACAGGGGGCTTAACTGAAGCTTTCTTT.

This chain uses TRBV9 with TRBJ1-2; D is possibly TRBD1 (5 bases). Germline CDR1 and CDR2: SGDLS and YYNGEE. This CDR3 is 14 amino acids long. V lost 0 bases to trimming and J lost 4 bases, with 10 bases between them. The CDR3: CASSVGRGGYGYTF. CDR3 DNA: TGTGCCAGCAGCGTAGGCCGGGGGGGCTATGGCTACACCTTC.

The chain joins TRBV5-6 to TRBJ1-1; no definite D call. Germline lookup yields CDR1 SGHDT and CDR2 YYEEEE. The germline V and J ends were trimmed by 4 bases and 6 bases, with 19 bases remaining between them. The CDR3 sequence is 15 residues long. The CDR3 DNA reads TGTGCCAGCAGCCCGGGAGGGCAGTCCGACGCTGAAGCTTTCTTT. Translated, it gives CASSPGGQSDAEAFF.

The V call is TRBV29-1, the J call TRBJ2-1; D unclear. The CDR3 is 13 residues long. Germline V gene sequence: CDR1 SQVTM, CDR2 ANQGSEA. The V end lost 2 bases, the J end lost 9 bases, and 14 bases lay between the germline ends. The CDR3 region is CSVEKPPLGEQFF. Written as DNA, the CDR3 is TGCAGCGTTGAAAAACCGCCTTTGGGTGAGCAGTTCTTC.

The chain employs TRBV6-1 and TRBJ1-1; D remains unclear. V was trimmed by 6 bases and J by 1 base, leaving 12 bases between them. The CDR3 contains 14 residues. CDR1 and CDR2 (germline): MNHNS, SASEGT. CDR3: CASSSLTGNTEAFF. The CDR3 region has the DNA TGTGCCAGCAGCTCCCTGACGGGGAACACTGAAGCTTTCTTT.

The chain has TRBV27 and TRBJ1-1; a possible D gene is TRBD1 (5 bases). The germline CDR1 and CDR2 sequences are MNHEY and SMNVEV (reference sequence). The CDR3 loop spans 17 amino acids. Trimming removed 5 bases at V and 4 bases at J, with 23 bases between. CDR3 amino acids: CASSPTGLGTDLTEAFF. In nucleotides, the CDR3 is TGTGCCAGCAGTCCTACCGGGCTGGGGACGGACCTCACTGAAGCTTTCTTT.

The chain recombines TRBV5-6 with TRBJ2-7, with D possibly matching TRBD1 (6 bases). In germline, CDR1 is SGHDT, CDR2 YYEEEE. The CDR3 length is 13 residues. Trimming cost V 4 bases and J 2 bases, with 10 bases left between them. The CDR3 loop is CASSPDSPYEQYF. CDR3 in DNA: TGTGCCAGCAGCCCGGACAGTCCCTACGAGCAGTACTTC.

The gene calls are TRBV27 and TRBJ2-2; 7 bases match TRBD1. The length of the CDR3 is 14 residues. The V gene end was trimmed by 4 bases and the J gene end by 6 bases; junction bases not matched to a gene: 5. Germline V gives CDR1 MNHEY, CDR2 SMNVEV (reference sequence). CDR3 sequence reads: CASSSSDRAGELFF. The CDR3 coding sequence is TGTGCCAGCAGTTCAAGCGACAGGGCCGGGGAGCTGTTTTTT.

This clone was picked up one time. Other DNA sequences in this specimen translate into the identical CDR3. The J gene is TRBJ1-1, the V gene TRBV20-1; D is ambiguous. CDR1 and CDR2 from the germline V gene are DFQATT and SNEGSKA (reference sequence). The CDR3 runs to 10 residues. The V end was cut by 1 base, the J end by 7 bases, with 4 bases between. The CDR3 sequence is CSARVVEAFF. CDR3 coding DNA: TGCAGTGCTAGAGTAGTTGAAGCTTTCTTT.

The gene calls are TRBV11-2 and TRBJ2-7; D is undetermined. Trimming took off 1 base at V and 2 bases at J, with 12 bases between the two ends. Germline lookup yields CDR1 SGHAT and CDR2 FQNNGV. The CDR3 consists of 15 residues. CDR3 DNA: TGTGCCAGCAGCTTAGGGGTAGGGCCGACCTACGAGCAGTACTTC. Its translation is CASSLGVGPTYEQYF. The entire variable domain, with the rest obtained from reference TRBV11-2 and TRBJ2-7, is as follows: EAGVAQSPRYKIIEKRQSVAFWCNPISGHATLYWYQQILGQGPKLLIQFQNNGVVDDSQLPKDRFSAERLKGVDSTLKIQPAKLEDSAVYLCASSLGVGPTYEQYFGPGTRLTVT.

As regards this clone: The same CDR3 can be traced to other DNA sequences in this sample. J is TRBJ2-7 and V is TRBV19; 8 nucleotides match TRBD2. CDR1 and CDR2 from the germline V gene are LNHDA and SQIVND (reference sequence). The J segment lost 3 bases and the V segment lost 6 bases, leaving 4 bases of the junction unmatched. This CDR3 comprises 13 residues. DNA for the CDR3: TGTGCCAGTAGCCCGGGGGGGAGCTACGAGCAGTACTTC. This gives the protein CASSPGGSYEQYF.

V and J are TRBV5-1 and TRBJ2-3, with 11 bases fitting TRBD2. Trimming took 4 bases from V and 3 from J; bases not matched to a gene: 7. CDR3 length equals 16 residues. Germline CDR1 SGHRS, CDR2 YFSETQ. CDR3 DNA sequence: TGCGCCAGCAGCAAGGCCGGGACTAGCGGAACAGATACGCAGTATTTT. Residues: CASSKAGTSGTDTQYF.

The gene calls are TRBV5-1 and TRBJ2-2, with D maybe TRBD2 (5 bases). Germline loops: CDR1 SGHRS, CDR2 YFSETQ. The CDR3 spans 14 residues. V was pared by 3 bases and J by 6 bases, with 12 bases between. The CDR3 is CASSSRSGSGELFF. The CDR3 DNA follows: TGCGCCAGCAGCTCCCGGTCGGGGTCCGGGGAGCTGTTTTTT. Supplemented by reference TRBV5-1 and TRBJ2-2, the full variable domain reads KAGVTQTPRYLIKTRGQQVTLSCSPISGHRSVSWYQQTPGQGLQFLFEYFSETQRNKGNFPGRFSGRQFSNSRSEMNVSTLELGDSALYLCASSSRSGSGELFFGEGSRLTVL.

CDR3 nucleotides: TGTGCCAGCAGCTTAGAATTCTTCCAGCCCCAGCATTTT. This codes for CASSLEFFQPQHF. The J gene is TRBJ1-5, the V gene TRBV11-3, with unresolved D. Per the germline V gene, CDR1 is SGHNT and CDR2 is YENEEA. The CDR3 sequence is 13 residues long. V was cut by 0 bases and J by 7 bases, with 7 bases left in between.

The chain uses TRBV6-5 and TRBJ2-7; weak D call: TRBD2 (6 bases). The V gene lost 6 bases and the J gene lost 2 bases, with 14 bases spanning the gap. Germline V CDR1 and CDR2: MNHEY, SVGAGI. This CDR3 is 14 amino acids long. The chain's CDR3 is CASRPGRTPYEQYF. The CDR3 DNA reads TGTGCCAGCAGGCCCGGGAGAACTCCCTACGAGCAGTACTTC.

The genes are TRBV27 and TRBJ2-3; D is possibly TRBD1 (6 bases). The V gene's germline CDR1 is MNHEY and CDR2 SMNVEV (reference sequence). The CDR3 sequence is 14 residues long. V lost 2 bases, J lost 4 bases, and 10 bases lay in between. The CDR3 reads CASSLQGFPDTQYF. The CDR3 region has the DNA TGTGCCAGCAGTTTACAGGGGTTCCCAGATACGCAGTATTTT.

This chain links TRBV4-2 with TRBJ2-5; no clear D gene. Germline loops: CDR1 LGHNA, CDR2 YNFKEQ. There are 12 residues in the CDR3. Trimming shortened V by 0 bases and J by 4 bases, and 3 bases separated the two germline ends. As DNA, the CDR3 is TGTGCCAGCAGCCAAGAATCAGAGACCCAGTACTTC. Protein product: CASSQESETQYF.

This clone was observed once. The CDR3 here is CASNPRDRHTEGSNYGYTF. The CDR3 DNA reads TGTGCCAGTAACCCGAGGGACAGGCATACGGAGGGTTCTAACTATGGCTACACCTTC. The rearrangement uses TRBV19 and TRBJ1-2, with 8 bases lining up with TRBD1. In germline, CDR1 is LNHDA, CDR2 SQIVND (reference sequence). V lost 7 bases to trimming and J lost 0 bases; unmatched junction nucleotides: 19. The CDR3 runs 19 residues.

The V gene is TRBV4-2, the J gene TRBJ2-7; 12 positions match TRBD2. The CDR3 spans 18 residues. Germline values: CDR1 LGHNA, CDR2 YNFKEQ. Germline trimming cut 1 base from V and 0 bases from J; bases unmatched to any gene: 7. The CDR3 region is CASSQGRLAGASSYEQYF. For the CDR3, the DNA is TGTGCCAGCAGCCAAGGGAGACTAGCGGGAGCCTCCTCCTACGAGCAGTACTTC.

The chain is built from TRBV14 and TRBJ2-1; D gene uncertain. Looked up from germline, CDR1 is SGHDN and CDR2 is FVKESK. Trimming shortened V by 0 bases and J by 7 bases, and 7 bases separated the two germline ends. The CDR3 is made up of 13 amino acids. The CDR3 here is CASSQDVRNEQFF. The CDR3 coding sequence is TGTGCCAGCAGCCAAGACGTCCGGAATGAGCAGTTCTTC. Full variable domain (outside the CDR3, taken from reference TRBV14 and TRBJ2-1): EAGVTQFPSHSVIEKGQTVTLRCDPISGHDNLYWYRRVMGKEIKFLLHFVKESKQDESGMPNNRFLAERTGGTYSTLKVQPAELEDSGVYFCASSQDVRNEQFFGPGTRLTVL.

The sample holds one count of this clone. The chain uses TRBV28 and TRBJ1-5; perhaps TRBD1 as D (6 bases). Germline lookup yields CDR1 MDHEN and CDR2 SYDVKM. The V end was cut by 0 bases, the J end by 5 bases, with 14 bases between. The CDR3 extends over 16 amino acids. In DNA, the CDR3 is TGTGCCAGCAGTTTATGTGGCAGGGGAAAGGATCAGCCCCAGCATTTT. Its protein is CASSLCGRGKDQPQHF.

This sequence joins TRBV11-2 and TRBJ2-5, with 14 nucleotides matching TRBD2. Germline V gene data show CDR1 as SGHAT and CDR2 as FQNNGV. The CDR3 has 18 residues. V lost 4 bases and J lost 5; bases outside the gene matches: 12. CDR3 region: CASSWWTGLAGVQETQYF. The CDR3 bases are TGTGCCAGCAGCTGGTGGACGGGACTAGCGGGAGTACAGGAGACCCAGTACTTC. The full variable domain, in which reference TRBV11-2 and TRBJ2-5 provide the parts outside the CDR3, is EAGVAQSPRYKIIEKRQSVAFWCNPISGHATLYWYQQILGQGPKLLIQFQNNGVVDDSQLPKDRFSAERLKGVDSTLKIQPAKLEDSAVYLCASSWWTGLAGVQETQYFGPGTRLLVL.